This T cell receptor (beta chain) was found in a study of blood T cell repertoires in COVID-19. The ends were cut back, 5 bases at V and 7 bases at J, with 17 bases in the middle. The CDR3 consists of 14 residues. The germline V gene encodes CDR1 SEHNR and CDR2 FQNEAQ (reference sequence). Clones were read by immunoSEQ multiplex PCR, and TCRdb kept only the in-frame ones, dropping some. The table shows roughly 30,000 clones, with around 85% occurring only once. This chain connects TRBV7-9 to TRBJ1-1; D perhaps matches TRBD1 (6 bases). Sequencing was carried out using peripheral blood. This receptor was taken from a human donor in a cohort sampled during active COVID-19. CDR3 DNA sequence: TGTGCCAGCAGCCCTGACCTTGACAGGAATGAAGCTTTCTTT. Amino acids: CASSPDLDRNEAFF.